This T cell receptor beta chain was retrieved from a study of blood T cell repertoires in COVID-19. Repertoires were generated with immunoSEQ multiplex PCR, while TCRdb's copy carries only in-frame clones and drops some. The repertoire holds about 180,000 clones, with roughly 88% as singletons. Trimming removed 1 base at V and 4 bases at J, with 5 bases between. This CDR3 has 12 residues. CDR1 SGHDN and CDR2 FVKESK come from the germline V gene. This TCR was sampled from a woman in her twenties or thirties who had recovered from COVID-19. V gene TRBV14 combines with J gene TRBJ2-7; D unresolved. Sequenced: PBMCs or T cells enriched from blood (not recorded which). CDR3 residues: CASSQVRYEQYF. The CDR3 region has the DNA TGTGCCAGCAGCCAAGTGAGATACGAGCAGTACTTC.